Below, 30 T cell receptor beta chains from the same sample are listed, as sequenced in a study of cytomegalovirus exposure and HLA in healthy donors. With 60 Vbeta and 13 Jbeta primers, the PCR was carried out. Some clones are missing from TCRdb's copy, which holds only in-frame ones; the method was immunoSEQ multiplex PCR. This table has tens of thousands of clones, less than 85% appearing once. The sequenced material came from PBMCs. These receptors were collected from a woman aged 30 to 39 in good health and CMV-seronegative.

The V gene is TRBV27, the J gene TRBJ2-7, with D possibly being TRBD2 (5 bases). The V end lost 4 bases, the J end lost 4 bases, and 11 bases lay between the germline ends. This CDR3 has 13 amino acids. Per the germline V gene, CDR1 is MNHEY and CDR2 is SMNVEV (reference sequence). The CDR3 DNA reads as TGTGCCAGCAGTTCCGAGGGCTGGTACGAGCAGTACTTC. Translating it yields CASSSEGWYEQYF.

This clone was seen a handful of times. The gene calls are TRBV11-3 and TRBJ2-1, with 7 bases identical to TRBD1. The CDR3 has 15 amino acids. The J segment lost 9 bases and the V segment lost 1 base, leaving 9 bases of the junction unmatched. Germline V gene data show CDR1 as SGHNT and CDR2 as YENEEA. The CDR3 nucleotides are TGTGCCAGCAGCTTAGGCGGCCGGACAGGTTCTGAGCAGTTCTTC. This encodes CASSLGGRTGSEQFF.

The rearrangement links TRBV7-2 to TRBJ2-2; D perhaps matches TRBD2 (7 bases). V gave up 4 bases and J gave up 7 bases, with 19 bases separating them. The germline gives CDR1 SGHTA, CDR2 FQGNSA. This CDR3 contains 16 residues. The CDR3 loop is CASSSPGGFDGGELFF. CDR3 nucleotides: TGTGCCAGCAGCTCCCCGGGGGGCTTCGATGGCGGGGAGCTGTTTTTT.

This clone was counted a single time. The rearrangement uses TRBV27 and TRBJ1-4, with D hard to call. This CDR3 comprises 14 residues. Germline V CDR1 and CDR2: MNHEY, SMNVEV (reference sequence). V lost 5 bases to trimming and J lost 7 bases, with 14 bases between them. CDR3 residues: CASSLTLGVEKLFF. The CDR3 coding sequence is TGTGCCAGCAGTCTAACTCTCGGGGTTGAAAAACTGTTTTTT.

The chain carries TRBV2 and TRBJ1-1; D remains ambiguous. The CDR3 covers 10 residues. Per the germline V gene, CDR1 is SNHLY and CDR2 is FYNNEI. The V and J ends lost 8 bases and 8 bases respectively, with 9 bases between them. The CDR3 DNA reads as TGTGCCAGCTCAGGTCGGGAAGCTTTCTTT. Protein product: CASSGREAFF.

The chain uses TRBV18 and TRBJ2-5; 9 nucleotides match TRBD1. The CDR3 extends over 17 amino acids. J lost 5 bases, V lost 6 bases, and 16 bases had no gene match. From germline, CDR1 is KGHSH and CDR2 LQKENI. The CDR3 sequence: CASSVSFRTGEKETQYF. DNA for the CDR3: TGTGCCAGCTCGGTTAGTTTTCGGACAGGGGAGAAGGAGACCCAGTACTTC.

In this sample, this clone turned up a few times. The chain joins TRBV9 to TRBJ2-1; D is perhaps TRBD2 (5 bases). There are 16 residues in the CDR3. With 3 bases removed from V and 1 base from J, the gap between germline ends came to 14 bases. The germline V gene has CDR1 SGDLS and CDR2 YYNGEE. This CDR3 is CASSAHARGSYNEQFF. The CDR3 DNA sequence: TGTGCCAGCAGCGCCCATGCCCGGGGTTCCTACAATGAGCAGTTCTTC.

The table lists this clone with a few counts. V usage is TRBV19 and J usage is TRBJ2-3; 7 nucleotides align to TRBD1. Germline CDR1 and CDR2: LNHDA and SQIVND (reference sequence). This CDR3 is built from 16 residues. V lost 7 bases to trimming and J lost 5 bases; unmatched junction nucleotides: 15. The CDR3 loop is CASKNGWRAGGDTQYF. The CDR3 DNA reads TGTGCCAGTAAAAATGGATGGCGGGCAGGGGGAGATACGCAGTATTTT.

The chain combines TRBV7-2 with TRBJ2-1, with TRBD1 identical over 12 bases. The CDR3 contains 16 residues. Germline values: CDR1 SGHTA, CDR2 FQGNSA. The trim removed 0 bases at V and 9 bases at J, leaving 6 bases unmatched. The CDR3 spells CASSLARDRGLGEQFF. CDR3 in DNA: TGTGCCAGCAGCTTAGCCAGGGACAGGGGGCTTGGTGAGCAGTTCTTC.

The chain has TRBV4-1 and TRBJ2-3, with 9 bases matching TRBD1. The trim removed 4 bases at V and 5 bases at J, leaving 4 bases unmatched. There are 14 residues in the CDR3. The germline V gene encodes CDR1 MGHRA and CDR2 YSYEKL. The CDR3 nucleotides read TGCGCCAGCAGCCCCGGACAGGGGAAAGATACGCAGTATTTT. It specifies CASSPGQGKDTQYF.

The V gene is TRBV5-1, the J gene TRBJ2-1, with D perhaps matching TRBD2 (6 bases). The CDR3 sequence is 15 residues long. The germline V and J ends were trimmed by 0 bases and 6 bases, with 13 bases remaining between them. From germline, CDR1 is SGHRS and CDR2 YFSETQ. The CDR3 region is CASSLVLAEINEQFF. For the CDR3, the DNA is TGCGCCAGCAGCTTGGTACTAGCTGAGATCAATGAGCAGTTCTTC.

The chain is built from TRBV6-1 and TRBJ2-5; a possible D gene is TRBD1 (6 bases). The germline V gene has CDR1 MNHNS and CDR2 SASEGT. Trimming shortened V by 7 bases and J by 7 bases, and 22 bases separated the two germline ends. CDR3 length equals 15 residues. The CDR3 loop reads CASTVGRGSRGTQYF. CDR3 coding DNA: TGTGCCAGCACCGTGGGACGGGGTTCCAGGGGGACCCAGTACTTC.

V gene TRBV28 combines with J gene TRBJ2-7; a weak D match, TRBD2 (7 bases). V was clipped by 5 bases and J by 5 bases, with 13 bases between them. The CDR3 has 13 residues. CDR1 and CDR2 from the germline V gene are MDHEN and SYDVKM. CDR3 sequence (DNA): TGTGCCAGCAGTCCGGGGGCGGGGGACGAGCAGTACTTC. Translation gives CASSPGAGDEQYF.

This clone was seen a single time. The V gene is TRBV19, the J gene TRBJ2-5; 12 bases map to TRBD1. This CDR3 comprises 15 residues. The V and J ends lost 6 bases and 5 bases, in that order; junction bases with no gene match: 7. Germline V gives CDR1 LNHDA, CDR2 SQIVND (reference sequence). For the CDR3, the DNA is TGTGCCAGTAGCCCCGGGACAGGGGGCTGGGAGACCCAGTACTTC. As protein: CASSPGTGGWETQYF.

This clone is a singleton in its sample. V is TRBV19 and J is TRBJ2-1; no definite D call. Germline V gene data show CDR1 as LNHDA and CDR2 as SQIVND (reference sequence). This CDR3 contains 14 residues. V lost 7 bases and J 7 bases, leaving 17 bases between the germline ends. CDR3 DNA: TGTGCCAGTACTCCTGACCCTAGGTCGAATGAGCAGTTCTTC. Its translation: CASTPDPRSNEQFF.

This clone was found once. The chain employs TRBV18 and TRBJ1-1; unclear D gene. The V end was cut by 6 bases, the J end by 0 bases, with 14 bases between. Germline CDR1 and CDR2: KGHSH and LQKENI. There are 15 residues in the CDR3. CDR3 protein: CASSQTEIMNTEAFF. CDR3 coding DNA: TGTGCCAGCTCCCAAACAGAGATCATGAACACTGAAGCTTTCTTT.

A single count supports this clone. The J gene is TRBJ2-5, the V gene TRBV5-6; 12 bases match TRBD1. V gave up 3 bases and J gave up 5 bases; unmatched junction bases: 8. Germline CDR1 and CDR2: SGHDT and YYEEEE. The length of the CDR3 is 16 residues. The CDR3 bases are TGTGCCAGCAGCTGGCTCCGGGACAGGGGGCAGGAGACCCAGTACTTC. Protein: CASSWLRDRGQETQYF.

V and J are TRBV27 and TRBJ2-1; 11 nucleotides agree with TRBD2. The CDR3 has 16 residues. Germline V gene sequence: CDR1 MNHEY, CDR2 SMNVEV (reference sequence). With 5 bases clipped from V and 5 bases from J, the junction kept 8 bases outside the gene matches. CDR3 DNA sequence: TGTGCCAGCAGTCTAGTGACTAGCGGGATCAACAATGAGCAGTTCTTC. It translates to CASSLVTSGINNEQFF.

The CDR3 DNA is TGCAGCGTTGAAGATCGGAGGATAGGTGAAGCTTTCTTT. Residues: CSVEDRRIGEAFF. This chain connects TRBV29-1 to TRBJ1-1, with no clear D. The CDR3 is 13 residues long. The V gene lost 0 bases and the J gene lost 7 bases, with 12 bases spanning the gap. Germline CDR1 reads SQVTM; CDR2 reads ANQGSEA.

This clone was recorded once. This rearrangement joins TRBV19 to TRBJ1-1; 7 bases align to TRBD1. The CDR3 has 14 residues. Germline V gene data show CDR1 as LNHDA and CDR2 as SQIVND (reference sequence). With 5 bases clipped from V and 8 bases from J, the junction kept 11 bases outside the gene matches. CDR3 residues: CASSGLQGGQEAFF. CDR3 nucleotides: TGTGCCAGTAGTGGCCTTCAGGGGGGACAGGAAGCTTTCTTT.

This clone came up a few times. CDR3 nucleotide sequence: TGTGCCAGCAGCTTGGGAAGCGGGAGGGGAGGAGATACGCAGTATTTT. Amino acids: CASSLGSGRGGDTQYF. The V gene is TRBV5-6, the J gene TRBJ2-3; 10 nucleotides match TRBD2. CDR3 length: 16 amino acids. V dropped 0 bases and J dropped 5; count of bases not matched to a gene: 6. CDR1 SGHDT and CDR2 YYEEEE come from the germline V gene.

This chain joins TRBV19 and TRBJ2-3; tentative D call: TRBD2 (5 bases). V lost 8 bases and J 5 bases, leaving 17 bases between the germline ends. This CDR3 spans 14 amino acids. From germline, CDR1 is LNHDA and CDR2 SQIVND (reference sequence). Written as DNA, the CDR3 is TGTGCCAGTTCGGAGCTACTAGTTAAAGATACGCAGTATTTT. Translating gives CASSELLVKDTQYF.

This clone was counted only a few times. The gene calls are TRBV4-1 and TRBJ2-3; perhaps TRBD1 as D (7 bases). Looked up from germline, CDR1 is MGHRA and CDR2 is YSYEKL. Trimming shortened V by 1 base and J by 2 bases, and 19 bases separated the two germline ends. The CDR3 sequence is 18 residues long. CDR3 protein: CASSQGVPRGANTDTQYF. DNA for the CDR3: TGCGCCAGCAGCCAAGGCGTCCCCAGGGGGGCAAACACAGATACGCAGTATTTT.

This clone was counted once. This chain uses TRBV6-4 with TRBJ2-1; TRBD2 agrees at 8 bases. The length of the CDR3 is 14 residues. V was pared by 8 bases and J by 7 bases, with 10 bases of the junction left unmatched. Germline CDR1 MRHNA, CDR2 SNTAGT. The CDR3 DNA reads TGTGCCAGCTCGGGACTAGTGATCTGTAATGAGCAGTTCTTC. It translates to CASSGLVICNEQFF.

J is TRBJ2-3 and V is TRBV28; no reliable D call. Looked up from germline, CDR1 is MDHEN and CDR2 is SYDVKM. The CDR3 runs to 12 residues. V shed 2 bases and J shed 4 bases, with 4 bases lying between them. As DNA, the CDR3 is TGTGCCAGCAGTTTAGGAGCAGATACGCAGTATTTT. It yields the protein CASSLGADTQYF.

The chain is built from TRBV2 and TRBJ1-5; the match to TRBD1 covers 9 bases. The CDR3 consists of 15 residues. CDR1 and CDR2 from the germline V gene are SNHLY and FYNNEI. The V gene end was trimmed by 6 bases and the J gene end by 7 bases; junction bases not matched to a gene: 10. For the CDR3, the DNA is TGTGCCAGCAGGGGCCGGGACAGGGTCAGGCAGCCCCAGCATTTT. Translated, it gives CASRGRDRVRQPQHF.

CDR3 sequence: CASSKVVGQGLAKNIQYF. The CDR3 DNA sequence: TGTGCCAGCAGCAAAGTTGTAGGTCAGGGTCTAGCCAAAAACATTCAGTACTTC. The chain uses TRBV21-1 and TRBJ2-4; the DNA was not used to check the table's D call, TRBD1. TRBV21-1 is a listed pseudogene. The CDR3 extends over 18 amino acids.

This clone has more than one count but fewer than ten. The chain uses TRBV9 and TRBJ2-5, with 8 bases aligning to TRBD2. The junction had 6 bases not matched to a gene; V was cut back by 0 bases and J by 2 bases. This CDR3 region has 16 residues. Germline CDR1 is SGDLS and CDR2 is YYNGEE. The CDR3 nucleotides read TGTGCCAGCAGCGTAGGGGGTAGCGGGACGCAAGAGACCCAGTACTTC. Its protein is CASSVGGSGTQETQYF.

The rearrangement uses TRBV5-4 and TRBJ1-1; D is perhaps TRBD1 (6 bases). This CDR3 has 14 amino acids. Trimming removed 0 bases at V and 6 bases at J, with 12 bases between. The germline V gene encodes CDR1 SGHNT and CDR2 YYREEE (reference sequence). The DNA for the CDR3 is TGTGCCAGCAGCTTGGAGGTCCCAGGGGCTGAAGCTTTCTTT. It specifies CASSLEVPGAEAFF.

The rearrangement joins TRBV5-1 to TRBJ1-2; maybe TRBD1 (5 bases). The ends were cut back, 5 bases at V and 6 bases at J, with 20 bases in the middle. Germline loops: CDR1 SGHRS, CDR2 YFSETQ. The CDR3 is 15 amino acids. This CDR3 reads CASRVAVDSFDGYTF. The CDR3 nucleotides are TGCGCCAGCAGAGTTGCTGTCGACAGTTTTGATGGCTACACCTTC.